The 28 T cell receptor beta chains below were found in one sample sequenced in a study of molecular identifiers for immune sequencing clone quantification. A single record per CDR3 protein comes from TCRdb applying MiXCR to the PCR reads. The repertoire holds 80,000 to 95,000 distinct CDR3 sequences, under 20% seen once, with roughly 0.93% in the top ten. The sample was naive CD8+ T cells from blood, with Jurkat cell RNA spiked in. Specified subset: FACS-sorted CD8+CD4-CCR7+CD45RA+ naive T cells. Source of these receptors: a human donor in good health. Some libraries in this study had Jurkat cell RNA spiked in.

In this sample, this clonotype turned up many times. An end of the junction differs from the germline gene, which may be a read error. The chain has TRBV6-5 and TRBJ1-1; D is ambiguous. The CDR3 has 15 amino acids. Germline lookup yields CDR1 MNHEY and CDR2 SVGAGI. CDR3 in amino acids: CANSYSSGLNTEAFF. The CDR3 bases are TGTGCCAACAGTTACTCGTCAGGCCTGAACACTGAAGCTTTCTTT.

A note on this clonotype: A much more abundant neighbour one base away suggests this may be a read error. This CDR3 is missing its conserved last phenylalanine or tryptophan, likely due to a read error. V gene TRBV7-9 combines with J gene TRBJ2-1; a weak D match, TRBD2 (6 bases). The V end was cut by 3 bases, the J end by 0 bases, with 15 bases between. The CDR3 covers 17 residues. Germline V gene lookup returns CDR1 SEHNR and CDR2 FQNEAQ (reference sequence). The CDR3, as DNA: TGTGCCAGCAGCTTTTTTGGGGGACTGAGCTCCTACAATGAGCAGTTCTCC. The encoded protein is CASSFFGGLSSYNEQFS.

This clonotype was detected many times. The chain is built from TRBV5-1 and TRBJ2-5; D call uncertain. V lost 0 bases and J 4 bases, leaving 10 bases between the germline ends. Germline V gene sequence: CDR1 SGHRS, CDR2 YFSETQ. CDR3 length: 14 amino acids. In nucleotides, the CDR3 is TGCGCCAGCAGCTTGGCCTACGTGGGAGAGACCCAGTACTTC. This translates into CASSLAYVGETQYF.

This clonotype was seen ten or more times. CDR3 protein: CASRNTGGSRKLFF. DNA for the CDR3: TGTGCCAGCAGGAATACAGGGGGCTCTCGAAAACTGTTTTTT. The chain carries TRBV6-5 and TRBJ1-4; 9 bases match TRBD1. Germline CDR1 is MNHEY and CDR2 is SVGAGI. The CDR3 totals 14 residues. With 6 bases clipped from V and 10 bases from J, the junction kept 9 bases outside the gene matches.

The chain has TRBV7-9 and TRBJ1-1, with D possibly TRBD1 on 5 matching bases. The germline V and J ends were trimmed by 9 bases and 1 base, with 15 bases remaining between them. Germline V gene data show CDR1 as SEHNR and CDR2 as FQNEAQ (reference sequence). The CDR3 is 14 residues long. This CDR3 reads CASESGTWNTEAFF. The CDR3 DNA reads TGTGCCAGTGAATCCGGGACTTGGAACACTGAAGCTTTCTTT.

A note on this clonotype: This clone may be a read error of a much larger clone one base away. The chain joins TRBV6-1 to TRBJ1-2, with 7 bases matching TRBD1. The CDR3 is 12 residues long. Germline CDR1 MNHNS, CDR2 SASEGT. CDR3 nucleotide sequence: TGTGCCAGCACGGGACAGATATATGGCTGCACCTTC. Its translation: CASTGQIYGCTF.

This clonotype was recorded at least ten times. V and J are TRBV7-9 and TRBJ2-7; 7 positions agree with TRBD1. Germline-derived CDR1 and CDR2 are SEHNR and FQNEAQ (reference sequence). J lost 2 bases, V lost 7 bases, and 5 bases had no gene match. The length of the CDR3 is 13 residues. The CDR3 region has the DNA TGTGCCAGCAACCAACAGGGGCCCTACGAGCAGTACTTC. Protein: CASNQQGPYEQYF.

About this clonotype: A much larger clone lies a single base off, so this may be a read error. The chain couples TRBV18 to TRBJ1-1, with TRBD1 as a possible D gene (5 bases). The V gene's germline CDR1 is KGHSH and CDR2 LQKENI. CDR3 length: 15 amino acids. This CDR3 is CASSTPTGPSTEAFF. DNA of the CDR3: TGTGCCAGCTCAACACCGACGGGACCGAGCACTGAAGCTTTCTTT.

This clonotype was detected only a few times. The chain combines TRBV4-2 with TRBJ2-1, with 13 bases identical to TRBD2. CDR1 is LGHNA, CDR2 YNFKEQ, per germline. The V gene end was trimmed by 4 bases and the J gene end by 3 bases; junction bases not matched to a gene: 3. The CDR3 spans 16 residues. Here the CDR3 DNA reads TGTGCCAGCAGCCGAGGGACTAGCGGGGACTACAATGAGCAGTTCTTC. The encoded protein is CASSRGTSGDYNEQFF.

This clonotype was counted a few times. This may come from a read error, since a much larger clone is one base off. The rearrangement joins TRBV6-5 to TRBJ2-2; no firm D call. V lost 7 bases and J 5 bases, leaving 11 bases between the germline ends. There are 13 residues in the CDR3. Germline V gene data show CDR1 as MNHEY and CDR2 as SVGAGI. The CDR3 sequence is CASNYLGTGELFF. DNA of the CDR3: TGTGCCAGCAATTATTTAGGGACCGGGGAGCTGTTTTTT.

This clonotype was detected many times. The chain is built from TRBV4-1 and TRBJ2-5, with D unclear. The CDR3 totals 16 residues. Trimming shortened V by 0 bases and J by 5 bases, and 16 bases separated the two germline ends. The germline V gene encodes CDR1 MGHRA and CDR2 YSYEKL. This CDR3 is CASSQDFSATWETQYF. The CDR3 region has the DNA TGCGCCAGCAGCCAAGATTTTTCCGCCACGTGGGAGACCCAGTACTTC.

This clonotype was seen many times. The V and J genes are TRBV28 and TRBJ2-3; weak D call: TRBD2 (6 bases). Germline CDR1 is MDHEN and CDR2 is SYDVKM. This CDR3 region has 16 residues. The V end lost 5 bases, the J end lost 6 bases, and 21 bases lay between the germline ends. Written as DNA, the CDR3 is TGTGCCAGCAGTACCTCTTCTAGAGCGGGCTGGGATACGCAGTATTTT. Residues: CASSTSSRAGWDTQYF.

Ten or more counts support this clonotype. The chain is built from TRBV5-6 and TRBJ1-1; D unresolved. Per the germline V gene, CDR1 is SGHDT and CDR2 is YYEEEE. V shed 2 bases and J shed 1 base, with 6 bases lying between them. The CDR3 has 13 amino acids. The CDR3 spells CASSFPENTEAFF. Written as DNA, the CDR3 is TGTGCCAGCAGCTTCCCAGAGAACACTGAAGCTTTCTTT.

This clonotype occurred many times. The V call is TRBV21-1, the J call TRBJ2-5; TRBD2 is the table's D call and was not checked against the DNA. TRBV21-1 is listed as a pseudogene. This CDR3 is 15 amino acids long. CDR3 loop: CASSKFSGPKKTQYF. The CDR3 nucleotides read TGTGCCAGCAGCAAATTTAGCGGCCCCAAGAAGACCCAGTACTTC.

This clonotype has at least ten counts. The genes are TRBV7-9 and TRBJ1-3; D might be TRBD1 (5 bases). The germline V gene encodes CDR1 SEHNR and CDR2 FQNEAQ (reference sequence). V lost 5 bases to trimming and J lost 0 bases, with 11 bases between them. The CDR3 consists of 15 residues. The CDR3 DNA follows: TGTGCCAGCAGCAGGGACCGATTCTCTGGAAACACCATATATTTT. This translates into CASSRDRFSGNTIYF.

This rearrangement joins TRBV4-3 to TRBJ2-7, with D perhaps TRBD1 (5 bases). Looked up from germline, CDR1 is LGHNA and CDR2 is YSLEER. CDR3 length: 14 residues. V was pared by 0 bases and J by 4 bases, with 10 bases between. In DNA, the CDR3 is TGCGCCAGCAGCCAAGATAGGGGCGGTTACGAGCAGTACTTC. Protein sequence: CASSQDRGGYEQYF.

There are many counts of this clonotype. The CDR3 DNA follows: TGTGCCAGCAGTTTAGTGGACTACAATGAGCAGTTCTTC. As protein: CASSLVDYNEQFF. V gene TRBV27 combines with J gene TRBJ2-1; D is unclear. CDR1 is MNHEY and CDR2 is SMNVEV in the germline V gene (reference sequence). Trimming left V 2 bases short and J 3 bases short, with 5 bases between. The CDR3 covers 13 residues.

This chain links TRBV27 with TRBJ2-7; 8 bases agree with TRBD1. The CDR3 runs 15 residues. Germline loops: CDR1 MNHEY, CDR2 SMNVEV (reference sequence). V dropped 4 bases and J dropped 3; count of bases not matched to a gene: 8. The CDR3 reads CASSYRGIGFYEQYF. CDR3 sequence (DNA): TGTGCCAGCAGTTACAGGGGGATTGGTTTCTACGAGCAGTACTTC.

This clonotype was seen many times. CDR3 amino acids: CASGLRGLSTDTQYF. CDR3 coding DNA: TGTGCCAGCGGCCTGAGGGGGTTAAGCACAGATACGCAGTATTTT. This sequence joins TRBV28 and TRBJ2-3; tentatively, D is TRBD1 (6 bases). Trimming shortened V by 8 bases and J by 0 bases, and 15 bases separated the two germline ends. The CDR3 is 15 residues long. In germline, CDR1 is MDHEN, CDR2 SYDVKM.

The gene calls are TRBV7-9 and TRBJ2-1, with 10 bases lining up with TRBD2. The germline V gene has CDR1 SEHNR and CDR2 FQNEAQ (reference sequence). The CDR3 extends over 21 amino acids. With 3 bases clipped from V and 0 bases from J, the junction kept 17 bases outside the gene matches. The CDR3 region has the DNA TGTGCCAGCAGCTTCACCCGGTTACTAGCGGGATCCCCGAGCTCCTACAATGAGCAGTTCTTC. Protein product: CASSFTRLLAGSPSSYNEQFF.

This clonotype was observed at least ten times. CDR3 residues: CSVEDEGWEAFF. CDR3 DNA sequence: TGCAGCGTTGAAGATGAGGGGTGGGAAGCTTTCTTT. The chain uses TRBV29-1 and TRBJ1-1, with a possible D match to TRBD1 (5 bases). Germline V CDR1 and CDR2: SQVTM, ANQGSEA. Trimming pared 0 bases from V and 8 bases from J, leaving 10 bases between. CDR3 length equals 12 residues.

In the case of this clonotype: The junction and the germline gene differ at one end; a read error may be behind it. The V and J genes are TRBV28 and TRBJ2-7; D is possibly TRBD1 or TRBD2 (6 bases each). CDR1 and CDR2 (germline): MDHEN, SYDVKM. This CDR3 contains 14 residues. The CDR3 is CASSYRGLRDEQHF. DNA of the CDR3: TGTGCCAGCAGTTACCGGGGGCTAAGGGACGAGCAGCACTTC.

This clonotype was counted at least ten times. This CDR3 reads CAWSFGSYNEQFF. The CDR3, as DNA: TGTGCCTGGAGTTTTGGTTCCTACAATGAGCAGTTCTTC. The genes are TRBV30 and TRBJ2-1; D call uncertain. V was clipped by 2 bases and J by 1 base, with 6 bases between them. Germline V gene sequence: CDR1 GTSNPN, CDR2 SVGIG (reference sequence). CDR3 length equals 13 residues.

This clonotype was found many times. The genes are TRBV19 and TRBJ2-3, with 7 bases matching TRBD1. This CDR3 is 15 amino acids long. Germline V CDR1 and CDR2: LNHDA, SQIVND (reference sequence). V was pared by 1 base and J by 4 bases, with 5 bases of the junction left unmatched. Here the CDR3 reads CASSIVGQAADTQYF. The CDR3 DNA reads TGTGCCAGTAGTATAGTAGGACAGGCAGCAGATACGCAGTATTTT.

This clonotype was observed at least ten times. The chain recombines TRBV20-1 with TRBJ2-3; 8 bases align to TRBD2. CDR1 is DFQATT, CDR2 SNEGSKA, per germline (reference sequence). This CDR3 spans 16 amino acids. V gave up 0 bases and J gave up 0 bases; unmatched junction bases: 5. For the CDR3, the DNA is TGCAGTGCTAGAGATCTCTCTAGCGGGAGCACAGATACGCAGTATTTT. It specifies CSARDLSSGSTDTQYF.

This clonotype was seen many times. CDR3 nucleotides: TGTGCCAGCAGTTTAGCTGTCCCCGAGCTGTTTTTT. Encoded protein: CASSLAVPELFF. The J gene is TRBJ2-2, the V gene TRBV12-3 or TRBV12-4; D call uncertain. V gave up 0 bases and J gave up 11 bases, with 7 bases separating them. This CDR3 has 12 residues.

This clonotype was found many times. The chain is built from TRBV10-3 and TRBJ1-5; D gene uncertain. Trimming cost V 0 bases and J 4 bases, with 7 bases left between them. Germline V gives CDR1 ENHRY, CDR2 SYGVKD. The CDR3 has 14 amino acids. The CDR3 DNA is TGTGCCATCAGTGAGTCCGGGGAAAATCAGCCCCAGCATTTT. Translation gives CAISESGENQPQHF.

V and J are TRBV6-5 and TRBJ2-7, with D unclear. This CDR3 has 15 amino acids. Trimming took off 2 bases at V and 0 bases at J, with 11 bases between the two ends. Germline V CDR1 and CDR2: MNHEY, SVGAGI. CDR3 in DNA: TGTGCCAGCAGTTACGGGTCGGGTTCCTCCTACGAGCAGTACTTC. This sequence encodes CASSYGSGSSYEQYF.